Presented here are 26 T cell receptor beta chains from one specimen sequenced in a study of spatial heterogeneity in lung cancer. Study-wide points: The study found that expanded intratumoral alpha and beta TCR counts tracked tumor mutation counts.

TCRdb re-analysed the 5' RACE reads in MiXCR, keeping a single row per CDR3 protein. This sample has under 20,000 distinct CDR3 sequences, with roughly 5.7% found just once. The antigens for these receptors are not known. Time point meaning: sample taken at primary tumor resection. Sequences were derived from lung tumor tissue, sampled at surgery. These receptors were collected from a female donor with early-stage non-small cell lung cancer.

This clonotype was recorded many times. The library was designed around alpha chains, so this beta chain is a stray read whose abundance carries little weight. The chain couples TRBV20-1 to TRBJ2-7; 7 bases line up with TRBD2. Germline V gene sequence: CDR1 DFQATT, CDR2 SNEGSKA (reference sequence). With 4 bases clipped from V and 6 bases from J, the junction kept 0 bases outside the gene matches. The CDR3 sequence is 10 residues long. The CDR3 is CSAIAGEQYF. The CDR3 DNA sequence: TGCAGTGCTATAGCGGGCGAGCAGTACTTC.

This clonotype was picked up many times. This beta chain is an off-target read within a library intended for alpha chains, so its frequency means little. This chain links TRBV4-1 with TRBJ2-7; 10 bases agree with TRBD1. Germline V gene sequence: CDR1 MGHRA, CDR2 YSYEKL. The trim removed 3 bases at V and 2 bases at J, leaving 7 bases unmatched. The CDR3 contains 16 residues. The CDR3 DNA sequence: TGCGCCAGCAGCCAGGACCGGGACAGGGGAACCTACGAGCAGTACTTC. This translates into CASSQDRDRGTYEQYF.

Worth noting for this clonotype: This beta chain is an unintended read in a library built for alpha chains; its size means little. The rearrangement joins TRBV6-2 or TRBV6-3 to TRBJ1-5; 8 bases align to TRBD1. This CDR3 is 16 amino acids long. Germline V gives CDR1 MNHEY, CDR2 SVGEGT. After removal of 4 bases from V and 4 bases from J, the junction contained 9 bases not matched to a gene. CDR3 DNA sequence: TGTGCCAGCAGTTCCGGGACAGGAGGGGCGAATCAGCCCCAGCATTTT. Residues: CASSSGTGGANQPQHF.

As concerns this clonotype: Since the library was made to target alpha chains, this beta chain is a stray read and its abundance is not meaningful. The J gene is TRBJ2-1, the V gene TRBV7-3, with D possibly being TRBD1 (6 bases). The germline CDR1 and CDR2 sequences are SGHTA and FQGTGA. The V gene lost 2 bases and the J gene lost 4 bases, with 12 bases spanning the gap. The CDR3 extends over 15 amino acids. For the CDR3, the DNA is TGTGCCAGCAGCTTATCTGGGGGCCCATACAATGAGCAGTTCTTC. Amino acid sequence: CASSLSGGPYNEQFF.

This clonotype was recorded many times. This beta chain is a stray sequence in a library constructed for alpha chains; its clone size is not meaningful. The CDR3 sequence is CASSFRGLLYEQYF. In nucleotides, the CDR3 is TGTGCCAGCAGTTTCCGAGGACTGCTCTACGAGCAGTACTTC. The rearrangement uses TRBV27 and TRBJ2-7, with D possibly being TRBD2 (5 bases). V lost 3 bases, J lost 3 bases, and 12 bases lay in between. CDR1 MNHEY and CDR2 SMNVEV come from the germline V gene (reference sequence). The CDR3 has 14 amino acids.

This clonotype showed up many times. The size of this beta chain means little, since it is a stray read in a library made for alpha chains. The J gene is TRBJ2-2, the V gene TRBV7-8, with D possibly called TRBD1 or TRBD2 (6 bases each). This CDR3 contains 17 residues. V gave up 1 base and J gave up 7 bases, with 19 bases separating them. CDR1 and CDR2 from the germline V gene are SGHVS and FQNEAQ. CDR3 region: CASSLGGGSLRSGELFF. The CDR3, as DNA: TGTGCCAGCAGCTTAGGAGGGGGGAGTCTAAGGAGCGGGGAGCTGTTTTTT.

In this sample, this clonotype turned up many times. Since the library was made to target alpha chains, this beta chain is a stray read and its abundance is not meaningful. V gene TRBV7-9 combines with J gene TRBJ1-1; the match to TRBD1 covers 8 bases. Trimming removed 5 bases from V and 4 bases from J; junction bases left unmatched: 3. CDR3 length equals 13 residues. In germline, CDR1 is SEHNR, CDR2 FQNEAQ (reference sequence). The CDR3 DNA is TGTGCCAGCAGCGGGACAGGCGGCACTGAAGCTTTCTTT. Translation: CASSGTGGTEAFF.

This clonotype showed up many times. The library was designed around alpha chains, so this beta chain is a stray read whose abundance carries little weight. The V and J genes are TRBV6-5 and TRBJ2-3; the match to TRBD1 covers 8 bases. V trimming: 0 bases; J trimming: 5 bases; junction bases outside the gene matches: 7. Germline CDR1 MNHEY, CDR2 SVGAGI. CDR3 length: 16 residues. The CDR3 DNA sequence: TGTGCCAGCAGTTACTCGACCCAGGGGGCCGGAGATACGCAGTATTTT. This gives the protein CASSYSTQGAGDTQYF.

This clonotype has more than one count but fewer than ten. Found in a library prepared for alpha chains, this beta chain is an off-target read, and its abundance has little meaning. This chain joins TRBV25-1 and TRBJ2-2, with D unclear. V was pared by 4 bases and J by 1 base, with 7 bases between. The CDR3 extends over 14 amino acids. The germline V gene encodes CDR1 MGHDK and CDR2 SYGVNS. The DNA for the CDR3 is TGTGCCAGCAGTGGTCATCAGAACACCGGGGAGCTGTTTTTT. Protein product: CASSGHQNTGELFF.

Many counts were recorded for this clonotype. Since it is a stray read in a library aimed at alpha chains, this beta chain has a size that is not meaningful. This chain links TRBV29-1 with TRBJ2-3; 10 bases fit TRBD2. Unmatched junction bases numbered 8, after V lost 4 bases and J lost 4 bases. The CDR3 loop spans 15 amino acids. The V gene's germline CDR1 is SQVTM and CDR2 ANQGSEA. DNA for the CDR3: TGCAGCGTTGGGACTTCTAGCGGGAGTTCAGATACGCAGTATTTT. Its protein is CSVGTSSGSSDTQYF.

This clonotype was found many times. A library prepared for alpha chains yielded this beta chain as an off-target read; its size is of little meaning. The gene calls are TRBV4-1 and TRBJ2-4; TRBD2 matches 8 bases. V lost 1 base and J lost 0; bases outside the gene matches: 5. Germline V CDR1 and CDR2: MGHRA, YSYEKL. CDR3 size: 17 residues. The CDR3 DNA follows: TGCGCCAGCAGCCAAGGTCTAGCGGGCGGAGCCAAAAACATTCAGTACTTC. It is translated as CASSQGLAGGAKNIQYF.

Points on this clonotype: This beta chain is a stray sequence in a library constructed for alpha chains; its clone size is not meaningful. The rearrangement joins TRBV12-3 or TRBV12-4 to TRBJ1-2; perhaps TRBD1 as D (6 bases). With 3 bases removed from V and 1 base from J, the gap between germline ends came to 12 bases. The CDR3 is 15 residues long. The DNA for the CDR3 is TGTGCCAGCAGTTTGGGGACAAGATATAACTATGGCTACACCTTC. This encodes CASSLGTRYNYGYTF.

This clonotype was recorded many times. As an off-target read in a library built for alpha chains, this beta chain has a frequency of little significance. V usage is TRBV4-2 and J usage is TRBJ2-3; D is undetermined. The CDR3 runs to 11 residues. Between the trimmed V and J ends, which lost 4 bases and 5 bases, there was a span of 4 bases. CDR1 is LGHNA and CDR2 is YNFKEQ in the germline V gene. CDR3 residues: CASSLGDTQYF. DNA for the CDR3: TGTGCCAGCAGCCTCGGAGATACGCAGTATTTT.

This clonotype was seen repeatedly, ten times or more. The library was built for alpha chains, so this beta chain is an off-target read and its size means little. V and J are TRBV10-3 and TRBJ1-5; 10 bases agree with TRBD1. Germline CDR1 ENHRY, CDR2 SYGVKD. The J segment lost 3 bases and the V segment lost 10 bases, leaving 3 bases of the junction unmatched. This CDR3 spans 13 amino acids. The CDR3 DNA follows: TGTGCCACGACAGGGGGCATCAATCAGCCCCAGCATTTT. Protein product: CATTGGINQPQHF.

This clonotype was counted at least ten times. Since the library was made to target alpha chains, this beta chain is a stray read and its abundance is not meaningful. The rearrangement links TRBV4-1 to TRBJ2-1; 11 bases align to TRBD1. From germline, CDR1 is MGHRA and CDR2 YSYEKL. The CDR3 loop spans 16 amino acids. V dropped 1 base and J dropped 7; count of bases not matched to a gene: 6. CDR3 nucleotide sequence: TGCGCCAGCAGCCAAGTGGGACAGGGGGAAAGGAATGAGCAGTTCTTC. Amino acid sequence: CASSQVGQGERNEQFF.

This clonotype was counted many times. Found in a library prepared for alpha chains, this beta chain is an off-target read, and its abundance has little meaning. V usage is TRBV4-2 and J usage is TRBJ2-3, with 10 bases aligning to TRBD2. This CDR3 is 14 amino acids long. CDR1 LGHNA and CDR2 YNFKEQ come from the germline V gene. J gave up 4 bases and V 3 bases, and 1 base lay outside the gene matches. The CDR3 region has the DNA TGTGCCAGCAGCCAGGGGACTAGCGCAGATACGCAGTATTTT. Amino acid sequence: CASSQGTSADTQYF.

This clonotype was seen a few times. With the library built for alpha chains, this beta chain is off target and its frequency is not meaningful. The chain is built from TRBV7-9 and TRBJ2-1; D tentatively reads TRBD1 or TRBD2 (5 bases each). Per the germline V gene, CDR1 is SEHNR and CDR2 is FQNEAQ (reference sequence). V dropped 7 bases and J dropped 2 bases, with 9 bases sitting between them. This CDR3 contains 13 residues. The CDR3 protein is CASTRGAYNEQFF. CDR3 DNA sequence: TGTGCCAGCACTAGGGGAGCCTACAATGAGCAGTTCTTC.

At least ten counts were recorded for this clonotype. This beta chain is an unintended read in a library built for alpha chains; its size means little. The chain uses TRBV5-1 and TRBJ2-2; 9 bases align to TRBD1. V lost 0 bases, J lost 2 bases, and 5 bases stayed unmatched. The CDR3 totals 17 residues. In germline, CDR1 is SGHRS, CDR2 YFSETQ. The CDR3 loop reads CASSLGRTGVNTGELFF. CDR3 DNA: TGCGCCAGCAGCTTGGGCCGGACAGGGGTCAACACCGGGGAGCTGTTTTTT.

This clonotype was seen many times. This beta chain came through as a stray read in a library set up for alpha chains, and its size says little. The gene calls are TRBV27 and TRBJ2-1; 13 positions agree with TRBD2. The V gene's germline CDR1 is MNHEY and CDR2 SMNVEV (reference sequence). CDR3 length: 15 residues. V dropped 3 bases and J dropped 4; count of bases not matched to a gene: 0. In DNA, the CDR3 is TGTGCCAGCAGTTTGACTAGCGGGAGGTACAATGAGCAGTTCTTC. Protein sequence: CASSLTSGRYNEQFF.

This clonotype was observed many times. This beta chain came through as a stray read in a library set up for alpha chains, and its size says little. The chain combines TRBV7-9 with TRBJ2-5, with D possibly TRBD1 on 6 matching bases. Germline V CDR1 and CDR2: SEHNR, FQNEAQ (reference sequence). Trimming took 4 bases from V and 5 from J, leaving 8 bases between them. The CDR3 is 12 residues long. The CDR3 bases are TGTGCCAGCAGCTGGGGGCATGAGACCCAGTACTTC. It codes for CASSWGHETQYF.

This clonotype turned up a few times. This beta chain slipped into a library made for alpha chains as a stray read, so its size is not meaningful. The gene calls are TRBV20-1 and TRBJ2-1; unclear D gene. V lost 3 bases and J 6 bases, leaving 12 bases between the germline ends. The CDR3 loop spans 13 amino acids. Germline V gene data show CDR1 as DFQATT and CDR2 as SNEGSKA (reference sequence). The CDR3 is CSASGAGFNEQFF. CDR3 nucleotides: TGCAGTGCTAGTGGTGCCGGCTTCAATGAGCAGTTCTTC.

This clonotype was seen many times. For a library built for alpha chains, this beta chain is a stray read; little rests on its size. The rearrangement links TRBV11-2 to TRBJ2-1, with D perhaps matching TRBD2 (6 bases). The germline V and J ends were trimmed by 2 bases and 8 bases, with 10 bases remaining between them. Germline V lookup: CDR1 SGHAT, CDR2 FQNNGV. This CDR3 contains 13 residues. The CDR3 DNA sequence: TGTGCCAGCAGCTTACTACTAGCTTATGAGCAGTTCTTC. Its translation: CASSLLLAYEQFF.

There are many counts of this clonotype. Found in a library prepared for alpha chains, this beta chain is an off-target read, and its abundance has little meaning. The chain combines TRBV7-2 with TRBJ2-1; the D call may be TRBD1 or TRBD2 (5 bases each). Trimming stripped 4 bases from V and 3 bases from J, with 13 bases between. Germline CDR1 reads SGHTA; CDR2 reads FQGNSA. The CDR3 loop spans 15 amino acids. The DNA for the CDR3 is TGTGCCAGCAGCTCCCGGGACGGCTACTACAATGAGCAGTTCTTC. Residues: CASSSRDGYYNEQFF. Full variable domain (remainder filled in from reference TRBV7-2 and TRBJ2-1): GAGVSQSPSNKVTEKGKDVELRCDPISGHTALYWYRQSLGQGLEFLIYFQGNSAPDKSGLPSDRFSAERTGGSVSTLTIQRTQQEDSAVYLCASSSRDGYYNEQFFGPGTRLTVL.

This clonotype was detected ten times or more. Since the library was made to target alpha chains, this beta chain is a stray read and its abundance is not meaningful. The chain combines TRBV5-1 with TRBJ2-1; D call uncertain. The V gene's germline CDR1 is SGHRS and CDR2 YFSETQ. Trimming stripped 0 bases from V and 5 bases from J, with 6 bases between. This CDR3 is 13 amino acids long. In DNA, the CDR3 is TGCGCCAGCAGCTTGGCCATGGACAATGAGCAGTTCTTC. Its protein product is CASSLAMDNEQFF.

The sample holds many counts of this clonotype. Because this beta chain is a stray read in a library intended to capture alpha chains, its abundance should not be given much weight. The rearrangement joins TRBV5-1 to TRBJ2-1, with 12 nucleotides matching TRBD2. With V trimmed by 0 bases and J by 5 bases, 12 bases remained unmatched. The length of the CDR3 is 19 residues. The germline CDR1 and CDR2 sequences are SGHRS and YFSETQ. The CDR3 DNA follows: TGCGCCAGCAGCTTGGGGGAACCGGGACTAGCGGGCCAAGACAATGAGCAGTTCTTC. It codes for CASSLGEPGLAGQDNEQFF.

This clonotype is medium-sized (0.01 to 0.1%). This beta chain turned up in a library designed for alpha chains; as an off-target read, its abundance says little. This chain uses TRBV7-9 with TRBJ2-5, with 10 bases that match TRBD1. Per germline, CDR1 SEHNR and CDR2 FQNEAQ (reference sequence). The CDR3 loop spans 20 amino acids. V lost 0 bases to trimming and J lost 4 bases; unmatched junction nucleotides: 17. Written as DNA, the CDR3 is TGTGCCAGCAGCTTAGCCACAAACCACCGGGACAGGGGAGGAAGAGAGACCCAGTACTTC. As protein: CASSLATNHRDRGGRETQYF.